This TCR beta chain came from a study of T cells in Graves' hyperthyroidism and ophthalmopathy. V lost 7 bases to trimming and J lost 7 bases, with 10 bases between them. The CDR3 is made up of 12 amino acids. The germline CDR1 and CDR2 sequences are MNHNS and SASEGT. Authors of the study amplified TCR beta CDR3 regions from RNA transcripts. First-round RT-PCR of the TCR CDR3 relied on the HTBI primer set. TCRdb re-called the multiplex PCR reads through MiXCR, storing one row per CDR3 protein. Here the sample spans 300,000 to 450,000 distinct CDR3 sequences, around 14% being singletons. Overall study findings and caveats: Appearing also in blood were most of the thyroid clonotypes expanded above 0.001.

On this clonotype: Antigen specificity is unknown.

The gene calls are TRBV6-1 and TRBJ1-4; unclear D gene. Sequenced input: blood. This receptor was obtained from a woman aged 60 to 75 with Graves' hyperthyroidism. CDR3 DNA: TGTGCCAGCAATCGCCCGTCTGAAAAACTGTTTTTT. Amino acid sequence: CASNRPSEKLFF.